This is a list of T cell receptor beta chains from one sample in a study of follicular helper T cells after annual influenza vaccination. Here immunoSEQ multiplex PCR was the method, and the copy in TCRdb shows in-frame clones only, minus some. The sample carries more than 9,500 clones, more than 75% recorded once. This sample comprised CXCR5+ CD38- circulating T follicular helper cells from blood, obtained on the day of influenza vaccination. The receptor source for this set is an adult who received the influenza vaccine. Both conserved end residues are part of each CDR3. The D gene is left open where the match is weak. Some rows mark clone size as missing; the rest say once, few, many or name a class of expanded clone.

d_call	clone_size	v_call	j_call	cdr3_nt	cdr3_aa
TRBD2	.	TRBV27	TRBJ2-1	TGTGCCAGCAGTTTACGCCGACTAGCGGGGGGGCAGGGTGAGCAGTTCTTC	CASSLRRLAGGQGEQFF
TRBD1	.	TRBV6-1	TRBJ1-2	TGTGCCAGCAGTGAAGTGGGACAGGGGGCAGCCGTATATGGCTACACCTTC	CASSEVGQGAAVYGYTF
.	.	TRBV5-4	TRBJ2-4	TGTGCCAGCAGCTCGGGGCGACCGGATACCAAAAACATTCAGTACTTC	CASSSGRPDTKNIQYF
.	.	TRBV28	TRBJ1-6	TGTGCCAGCAGTTGGTCAGGGAGATTCGATTCACCCCTCCACTTT	CASSWSGRFDSPLHF
TRBD2	.	TRBV30	TRBJ2-7	TGTGCCTCTTCCCCCCCGGGACTAGCGGGGGGATCCAAAAACTACGAGCAGTACTTC	CASSPPGLAGGSKNYEQYF
.	.	TRBV29-1	TRBJ2-5	TGCAGCGTTGAAGGGAAGCACCAAGAGACCCAGTACTTC	CSVEGKHQETQYF
.	.	TRBV5-1	TRBJ2-3	TGCGCCAGCAGCTTGGAAGGGGAGGTCACAGATACGCAGTATTTT	CASSLEGEVTDTQYF
TRBD1	.	TRBV6-6	TRBJ1-4	TGTGCCAGCAGTAACAGGGGTGGTGAAAAACTGTTTTTT	CASSNRGGEKLFF
.	.	TRBV7-9	TRBJ1-3	TGTGCCAGCAGCTTAGCTTCAAGCGTGACCATATATTTT	CASSLASSVTIYF
.	.	TRBV5-1	TRBJ2-3	TGCGCCAGCAGCTTGGAACCCCCTAACACAGATACGCAGTATTTT	CASSLEPPNTDTQYF
.	.	TRBV7-2	TRBJ2-1	TGTGCCAGCAGCTCCGCGCGGCAGACACACTACAATGAGCAGTTCTTC	CASSSARQTHYNEQFF
.	.	TRBV5-5	TRBJ2-7	TGTGCCAGCAGCTCCCCCGGCGGGGAGAGGGTCTCCTACGAGCAGTACTTC	CASSSPGGERVSYEQYF
TRBD2	.	TRBV19	TRBJ2-1	TGTGCCAGTAGTATCCCCGGGGGGGGCTCCTACAATGAGCAGTTCTTC	CASSIPGGGSYNEQFF
.	.	TRBV27	TRBJ2-7	TGTGCCAGCAGTTCAAAGGGGGGAAGCACCTACGAGCAGTACTTC	CASSSKGGSTYEQYF
TRBD2	.	TRBV4-3	TRBJ2-5	TGCGCCAGCAGCCAAGATCCGGGACTAGCGGAGACCCAGTACTTC	CASSQDPGLAETQYF
.	.	TRBV5-1	TRBJ2-7	TGCGCCAGCAGCCTTGTCGGGGGCCCGGCAGAGCAGTACTTC	CASSLVGGPAEQYF
TRBD1	.	TRBV6-5	TRBJ1-1	TGTGCCTCAGGGGGGGTCACTGAAGCTTTCTTT	CASGGVTEAFF
TRBD2	.	TRBV6-1	TRBJ2-1	TGTGCCAGCAGTGGTCGTAGCGGGGGGACCTCCTACAATGAGCAGTTCTTC	CASSGRSGGTSYNEQFF
.	few	TRBV15	TRBJ1-2	TGTGCCACCAGCAGAGCACAGGGTGTCTATGGCTACACCTTC	CATSRAQGVYGYTF
TRBD1	once	TRBV19	TRBJ1-5	TGTGCCAGTAATAGGGGACAGGGTGAAAGCAATCAGCCCCAGCATTTT	CASNRGQGESNQPQHF
.	.	TRBV10-3	TRBJ1-1	TGTGCCATCAGCGGCGGGGGCGAGGTGGGCACTGAAGCTTTCTTT	CAISGGGEVGTEAFF